The present T cell receptor (beta chain) was sequenced within a study of CD4 T cells in relation to SARS-CoV-2 and coronaviruses. CDR3 length: 16 residues. CDR1 is SGHVS, CDR2 FQNEAQ, per germline. V was cut by 4 bases and J by 4 bases, with 17 bases left in between. Remarks on this clone: Its antigen is undetermined.

Before the COVID-19 pandemic, during about 2010-2018, CD4+ T cells were taken from unexposed donors. Isolation of CD4+ T cells took place after about 9 days in culture. As cell numbers allowed, unexposed-donor CD4+ T cells faced SARS-CoV-2 S/N and four cold-coronavirus spikes. Profiled with immunoSEQ multiplex PCR; TCRdb holds only in-frame clones, not every one. The sample has roughly 10,000 clones; under 80% are singletons. V gene TRBV7-8 combines with J gene TRBJ2-1; D is possibly TRBD2 (7 bases). The clonotype comes from a human donor in good health. Sequencing used CD4+ T cells from PBMCs, cultured in vitro. The chain's CDR3 is CASSSSLGGAYNEQFF. For the CDR3, the DNA is TGTGCCAGCAGCTCCTCGCTGGGGGGGGCGTACAATGAGCAGTTCTTC.